One sample yielded the 14 T cell receptor beta chains listed below, sequenced in a study of TIL therapy for anti-PD-1-resistant metastatic lung cancer. Time point here: pre-treatment sample, taken before nivolumab and TIL therapy. The tumor samples were excised metastases, mostly pleural nodules or supraclavicular lymph nodes. This was the immunoSEQ v3 assay. The data were produced by immunoSEQ multiplex PCR, yet TCRdb's version contains in-frame clones alone and is incomplete. This table holds 10,000 to 15,000 clones, about 61% found once. Sequences were derived from tumor tissue, sampled at baseline. These TCRs come from a person aged 30 to 80 with non-small cell lung cancer.

This clone was counted a single time. The V call is TRBV15, the J call TRBJ2-5; TRBD2 matches at 11 bases. The CDR3 is 13 residues long. CDR1 is LNHNV, CDR2 YYDKDF, per germline (reference sequence). Trimming cost V 3 bases and J 8 bases; bases outside gene matches: 2. The CDR3 spells CATSRTSGITQYF. The CDR3 nucleotides are TGTGCCACCAGCAGGACTAGCGGGATAACCCAGTACTTC.

The gene calls are TRBV11-2 and TRBJ1-6; D uncertain. V was trimmed by 0 bases and J by 10 bases, leaving 7 bases between them. This CDR3 spans 13 amino acids. Germline V gene lookup returns CDR1 SGHAT and CDR2 FQNNGV. The CDR3 nucleotides read TGTGCCAGCAGCTTAGAGCCTACCTCACCCCTCCACTTT. It specifies CASSLEPTSPLHF.

This clone was seen a handful of times. J is TRBJ1-1 and V is TRBV5-6; D is uncertain. CDR1 is SGHDT, CDR2 YYEEEE, per germline. The CDR3 sequence is 12 residues long. V was shortened by 2 bases and J by 8 bases, with 10 bases between the two germline ends. CDR3 nucleotides: TGTGCCAGCAGCTTCGAGCTAGGAGAAGCTTTCTTT. This translates into CASSFELGEAFF.

The gene calls are TRBV3-1 (or the pseudogene TRBV3-2) and TRBJ1-1, with D possibly being TRBD1 (6 bases). CDR3 length: 12 amino acids. Trimming left V 5 bases short and J 11 bases short, with 15 bases between. Germline V CDR1 and CDR2: LGHDT, YNNKEL (reference sequence). The CDR3 here is CASSTRQAVAFF. The CDR3 DNA follows: TGTGCCAGCAGCACACGACAGGCGGTGGCTTTCTTT.

This clone ranks as medium-sized. The V call is TRBV6-2 or TRBV6-3, the J call TRBJ1-2; D is undetermined. V lost 6 bases and J 4 bases, leaving 9 bases between the germline ends. The CDR3 spans 12 residues. Germline loops: CDR1 MNHEY, CDR2 SVGEGT. CDR3 nucleotides: TGTGCCAGCAGCCCCGCCGGCTATGGCTACACCTTC. This codes for CASSPAGYGYTF.

The chain links TRBV9 to TRBJ1-1; D is possibly TRBD1 (5 bases). The germline CDR1 and CDR2 sequences are SGDLS and YYNGEE. V gave up 0 bases and J gave up 7 bases, with 10 bases separating them. This CDR3 region has 13 residues. The CDR3 region has the DNA TGTGCCAGCAGCGTAGAAGGGGTGGGTGAAGCTTTCTTT. This encodes CASSVEGVGEAFF. Supplemented by reference TRBV9 and TRBJ1-1, the full variable domain reads DSGVTQTPKHLITATGQRVTLRCSPRSGDLSVYWYQQSLDQGLQFLIQYYNGEERAKGNILERFSAQQFPDLHSELNLSSLELGDSALYFCASSVEGVGEAFFGQGTRLTVV.

The chain has TRBV2 and TRBJ2-1; 16 positions agree with TRBD2. In germline, CDR1 is SNHLY, CDR2 FYNNEI. V lost 6 bases and J lost 0; bases outside the gene matches: 8. This CDR3 spans 19 amino acids. This CDR3 is CASRGLAGGHFGSYNEQFF. CDR3 coding DNA: TGTGCCAGCAGGGGACTAGCGGGAGGGCATTTCGGCTCCTACAATGAGCAGTTCTTC.

The rearrangement links TRBV2 to TRBJ1-5, with TRBD1 as a possible D gene (5 bases). Germline V gene data show CDR1 as SNHLY and CDR2 as FYNNEI. Trimming shortened V by 5 bases and J by 2 bases, and 13 bases separated the two germline ends. The CDR3 spans 15 residues. CDR3 DNA sequence: TGTGCCAGCAGTCAGTCGGGGGATCGCAATCAGCCCCAGCATTTT. This codes for CASSQSGDRNQPQHF.

This clone was counted a single time. The chain couples TRBV6-5 to TRBJ2-2; D is perhaps TRBD2 (6 bases). V was cut by 4 bases and J by 6 bases, with 18 bases left in between. Germline V lookup: CDR1 MNHEY, CDR2 SVGAGI. The CDR3 loop spans 16 amino acids. The CDR3 DNA is TGTGCCAGCAGTTCCCCGCAGGGAACGGGGGCCGGGGAGCTGTTTTTT. Translation: CASSSPQGTGAGELFF.

The chain joins TRBV29-1 to TRBJ2-7; TRBD1 agrees at 7 bases. The J segment lost 5 bases and the V segment lost 7 bases, leaving 8 bases of the junction unmatched. This CDR3 region has 12 residues. Germline V gives CDR1 SQVTM, CDR2 ANQGSEA. In DNA form, the CDR3 reads TGCAGCGCCGGGACAGCTTGGAACGAGCAGTACTTC. It specifies CSAGTAWNEQYF.

This chain joins TRBV27 and TRBJ2-7, with 10 positions matching TRBD2. CDR3 length: 16 residues. Per germline, CDR1 MNHEY and CDR2 SMNVEV (reference sequence). V shed 0 bases, J shed 6 bases, and the junction held 8 bases outside the gene matches. The CDR3 region has the DNA TGTGCCAGCAGTTTATCGATCCTAGCGGGGGCCGGCGAGCAGTACTTC. Translating it yields CASSLSILAGAGEQYF.

The chain links TRBV15 to TRBJ1-2, with 7 bases lining up with TRBD1. Germline V gives CDR1 LNHNV, CDR2 YYDKDF (reference sequence). Unmatched junction bases numbered 5, after V lost 4 bases and J lost 0 bases. There are 15 residues in the CDR3. The CDR3 spells CATSNRDSPNYGYTF. Written as DNA, the CDR3 is TGTGCCACCAGCAATAGGGACAGTCCTAACTATGGCTACACCTTC.

V is TRBV27 and J is TRBJ1-1; a possible D gene is TRBD1 (5 bases). The length of the CDR3 is 16 residues. Germline CDR1 reads MNHEY; CDR2 reads SMNVEV (reference sequence). With 3 bases removed from V and 4 bases from J, the gap between germline ends came to 18 bases. The DNA of the CDR3 is TGTGCCAGCAGTTTCCTCGGGACGGGTTCGAGCACTGAAGCTTTCTTT. It is translated as CASSFLGTGSSTEAFF.

This clone was detected only a few times. The chain uses TRBV6-5 and TRBJ2-3, with TRBD2 matching 8 bases. Germline V lookup: CDR1 MNHEY, CDR2 SVGAGI. V was clipped by 8 bases and J by 2 bases; unmatched bases: 6. The CDR3 is 14 residues long. This CDR3 is CASPGGDPTDTQYF. The CDR3 DNA follows: TGTGCCAGCCCGGGGGGGGACCCCACAGATACGCAGTATTTT.